A single sample is the source of the 14 T cell receptor beta chains below, sequenced in a study of shared clonotypes between healthy human individuals (dated by TCRdb to about 2020). Preparation of the library involved the immunoSEQ multiplex PCR assay. The source is immuneACCESS, and TCRdb retained only in-frame sequences with V and J called. Part of the clones is not carried over; for the studies checked, unresolved V genes explain less than half of this, and the remainder is unexplained. Counted in this sample were over a million clones; around 78% of them appeared once. Clones ranked in the top ten supply roughly 0.55% of the sample. The sample consisted of memory CD4+ T cells from PBMCs. In light of the paper, this sample's cell subset or site label describes: CD45RA-negative fraction. Receptors were obtained from a man between 18 and 29 years old in good health. Some clones in this sample may be carry-over from other donors' samples.

The chain joins TRBV9 to TRBJ2-2, with D perhaps matching TRBD2 (5 bases). This CDR3 has 16 residues. V lost 2 bases and J 0 bases, leaving 11 bases between the germline ends. Germline V gene data show CDR1 as SGDLS and CDR2 as YYNGEE. The CDR3 sequence is CASSVSRETNTGELFF. The CDR3, as DNA: TGTGCCAGCAGCGTTTCCCGGGAAACGAACACCGGGGAGCTGTTTTTT.

The chain uses TRBV5-4 and TRBJ1-1; D unresolved. The CDR3 runs 13 residues. CDR1 is SGHNT and CDR2 is YYREEE in the germline V gene (reference sequence). The V end lost 0 bases, the J end lost 0 bases, and 3 bases lay between the germline ends. The CDR3 DNA follows: TGTGCCAGCAGCTTGGCGGTGAACACTGAAGCTTTCTTT. This encodes CASSLAVNTEAFF.

The J gene is TRBJ2-5, the V gene TRBV5-1; 8 nucleotides agree with TRBD1. The CDR3 covers 14 residues. Trimming took 5 bases from V and 1 from J; bases not matched to a gene: 4. Germline V CDR1 and CDR2: SGHRS, YFSETQ. The chain's CDR3 is CASRITGGQETQYF. The DNA of the CDR3 is TGCGCCAGCAGAATTACAGGGGGCCAAGAGACCCAGTACTTC.

In the case of this clone: Its ends do not fully match the called genes, so a read error is possible. The CDR3 spells CATSPGQGSGPYEQYF. Written as DNA, the CDR3 is TGTGCCACCAGTCCGGGACAAGGATCCGGACCCTACGAGCAGTACTTC. V and J are TRBV10-3 and TRBJ2-7; D is possibly TRBD1 (6 bases). Germline CDR1 ENHRY, CDR2 SYGVKD. CDR3 length: 16 amino acids.

The chain recombines TRBV6-5 with TRBJ1-4; 7 nucleotides line up with TRBD1. CDR3 length equals 16 residues. CDR1 is MNHEY, CDR2 SVGAGI, per germline. Losses at the gene ends were 1 base for V and 8 bases for J; bases not matched to a gene: 10. The CDR3 coding sequence is TGTGCCAGCAGTTACTGGGGCCCAGGGGGGGGAGAAAAACTGTTTTTT. Translated, it gives CASSYWGPGGGEKLFF.

This clone was seen ten or more times. The rearrangement uses TRBV19 and TRBJ2-7, with 8 bases aligning to TRBD1. J was trimmed by 3 bases and V by 5 bases; bases with no gene match: 9. In germline, CDR1 is LNHDA, CDR2 SQIVND (reference sequence). CDR3 size: 15 residues. In nucleotides, the CDR3 is TGTGCCAGTAGTCCAGATGTGACAGGGGACTACGAGCAGTACTTC. It yields the protein CASSPDVTGDYEQYF.

The chain joins TRBV9 to TRBJ2-3, with D tentatively TRBD1 (5 bases). This CDR3 region has 13 residues. Trimming cost V 7 bases and J 3 bases, with 12 bases left between them. CDR1 is SGDLS, CDR2 YYNGEE, per germline. The CDR3 sequence: CASAGSYTDTQYF. The CDR3 coding sequence is TGTGCCAGCGCAGGGTCTTATACAGATACGCAGTATTTT.

Written as DNA, the CDR3 is TGTGCCAGCAGCCCCCTCTGGGCGGACACCGGGGAGCTGTTTTTT. This gives the protein CASSPLWADTGELFF. The chain employs TRBV7-9 and TRBJ2-2; no firm D call. Between the trimmed V and J ends, which lost 5 bases and 3 bases, there was a span of 13 bases. The CDR3 runs to 15 residues. Germline-derived CDR1 and CDR2 are SEHNR and FQNEAQ (reference sequence).

V is TRBV27 and J is TRBJ2-1; no reliable D call. From germline, CDR1 is MNHEY and CDR2 SMNVEV (reference sequence). V lost 3 bases, J lost 7 bases, and 10 bases lay in between. CDR3 length equals 13 residues. The CDR3 DNA follows: TGTGCCAGCAGTTTTATAGGGATTAATGAGCAGTTCTTC. Translating it yields CASSFIGINEQFF.

Concerning this clone itself: Other DNA sequences in this sample translate to the same CDR3. The V and J genes are TRBV19 and TRBJ2-1; 7 bases fit TRBD2. V was pared by 5 bases and J by 4 bases, with 8 bases of the junction left unmatched. CDR3 length: 15 residues. Germline V gives CDR1 LNHDA, CDR2 SQIVND (reference sequence). Here the CDR3 reads CASSLGGSSYNEQFF. The CDR3 region has the DNA TGTGCCAGTAGTCTAGGCGGGAGTTCTTACAATGAGCAGTTCTTC.

V is TRBV28 and J is TRBJ2-7; 10 positions agree with TRBD1. Germline assignment: CDR1 MDHEN and CDR2 SYDVKM. This CDR3 is 15 amino acids long. Losses at the gene ends were 2 bases for V and 4 bases for J; bases not matched to a gene: 5. The CDR3 nucleotides are TGTGCCAGCAGTTTAACCGGGACAGGGGCGTACGAGCAGTACTTC. Translated: CASSLTGTGAYEQYF.

This clone was recorded once. The chain links TRBV19 to TRBJ1-5, with D possibly TRBD1 on 6 matching bases. V dropped 5 bases and J dropped 2 bases, with 10 bases sitting between them. The CDR3 is made up of 14 amino acids. Germline loops: CDR1 LNHDA, CDR2 SQIVND (reference sequence). CDR3 nucleotides: TGTGCCAGTAGTTTCTCAGGGGGCAATCAGCCCCAGCATTTT. It translates to CASSFSGGNQPQHF. Using reference TRBV19 and TRBJ1-5 for the parts outside the CDR3, the full variable domain is DGGITQSPKYLFRKEGQNVTLSCEQNLNHDAMYWYRQDPGQGLRLIYYSQIVNDFQKGDIAEGYSVSREKKESFPLTVTSAQKNPTAFYLCASSFSGGNQPQHFGDGTRLSIL.

The chain links TRBV28 to TRBJ1-5, with 9 bases identical to TRBD1. V trimming: 2 bases; J trimming: 4 bases; junction bases outside the gene matches: 6. The CDR3 is 16 residues long. Germline V gene data show CDR1 as MDHEN and CDR2 as SYDVKM. Here the CDR3 reads CASSLGQGFPNQPQHF. CDR3 in DNA: TGTGCCAGCAGTTTAGGACAGGGGTTCCCGAATCAGCCCCAGCATTTT.

This rearrangement joins TRBV5-1 to TRBJ2-7, with 8 bases identical to TRBD1. V was pared by 3 bases and J by 13 bases, with 15 bases of the junction left unmatched. The CDR3 contains 14 residues. Germline loops: CDR1 SGHRS, CDR2 YFSETQ. CDR3 sequence: CASSWSGQGAPTYF. CDR3 in DNA: TGCGCCAGCAGCTGGAGTGGGCAGGGGGCCCCTACTTACTTC.